These 32 T cell receptor beta chains were sequenced from one sample in a study of blood T cells in healthy people across ages. Next came a second PCR, run for roughly 6 to 11 cycles, which used a sample-barcoded 5' primer along with a J-beta primer mix. TCRdb fed the 5' RACE reads into MiXCR, producing one record per CDR3 protein. There are around 820,000 distinct CDR3 sequences in the sample; approximately 25% occur only once, and 3.7% lies in the top ten. These same records also appear under a second study, on T cells of mothers and their children.

Sequencing was done on a sample of blood. Receptor source: a boy between 10 and 17 years old in good health.

V is TRBV2 and J is TRBJ2-3; TRBD2 aligns across 13 bases. Germline V gene data show CDR1 as SNHLY and CDR2 as FYNNEI. With 6 bases clipped from V and 2 bases from J, the junction kept 5 bases outside the gene matches. This CDR3 is built from 16 residues. For the CDR3, the DNA is TGTGCCAGCAGCCTGACTAGCGGGAGGATCACAGATACGCAGTATTTT. This encodes CASSLTSGRITDTQYF.

There are a few counts of this clonotype. The genes are TRBV6-2 or TRBV6-3 and TRBJ2-4; D tentatively fits TRBD1 or TRBD2 (5 bases each). Looked up from germline, CDR1 is MNHEY and CDR2 is SVGEGT. V was shortened by 0 bases and J by 5 bases, with 8 bases between the two germline ends. This CDR3 region has 14 residues. CDR3 nucleotide sequence: TGTGCCAGCAGTTACTCATCGGGACAAAACATTCAGTACTTC. Translated: CASSYSSGQNIQYF.

The chain has TRBV7-2 and TRBJ1-6, with D unclear. CDR3 length: 19 amino acids. Between the trimmed V and J ends, which lost 3 bases and 0 bases, there was a span of 18 bases. Germline loops: CDR1 SGHTA, CDR2 FQGNSA. The CDR3 DNA follows: TGTGCCAGCAGCTTTACGGGTGATAGGTCCAGCTCCTATAATTCACCCCTCCACTTT. This codes for CASSFTGDRSSSYNSPLHF.

The chain employs TRBV28 and TRBJ2-2, with TRBD2 matching over 15 bases. CDR1 and CDR2 (germline): MDHEN, SYDVKM. Trimming cost V 1 base and J 4 bases; bases outside gene matches: 10. The CDR3 totals 20 residues. The CDR3 DNA reads as TGTGCCAGCAGTTTATTCCCTCGGACTAGCGGGGGGGTTAGCACCGGGGAGCTGTTTTTT. Amino acids: CASSLFPRTSGGVSTGELFF.

As DNA, the CDR3 is TGTGCCAGCACCGGACAGGCGGCGAGGACTGAAGCTTTCTTT. This codes for CASTGQAARTEAFF. This sequence joins TRBV7-2 and TRBJ1-1, with 7 bases matching TRBD1. Germline V gene lookup returns CDR1 SGHTA and CDR2 FQGNSA. The V and J ends lost 7 bases and 5 bases, in that order; junction bases with no gene match: 10. The CDR3 covers 14 residues.

In its sample, this clonotype was seen a few times. The chain uses TRBV12-3 or TRBV12-4 and TRBJ2-7; 14 nucleotides align to TRBD2. Unmatched junction bases numbered 10, after V lost 5 bases and J lost 7 bases. This CDR3 has 16 amino acids. CDR3 coding DNA: TGTGCCAGCAGTCCCGAGGGACTAGCGGGAGTGGAAGAGCAGTACTTC. This sequence encodes CASSPEGLAGVEEQYF.

In its sample, this clonotype was seen a few times. The gene calls are TRBV7-2 and TRBJ2-2; D is ambiguous. CDR1 is SGHTA and CDR2 is FQGNSA in the germline V gene. Between the trimmed V and J ends, which lost 2 bases and 2 bases, there was a span of 18 bases. This CDR3 has 18 amino acids. The CDR3 region has the DNA TGTGCCAGCAGCTTAAGGAAAGGCAGGATGACTAACACCGGGGAGCTGTTTTTT. Translation gives CASSLRKGRMTNTGELFF. Looking up the rest from reference TRBV7-2 and TRBJ2-2 gives the full variable domain: GAGVSQSPSNKVTEKGKDVELRCDPISGHTALYWYRQSLGQGLEFLIYFQGNSAPDKSGLPSDRFSAERTGGSVSTLTIQRTQQEDSAVYLCASSLRKGRMTNTGELFFGEGSRLTVL.

The chain recombines TRBV4-1 with TRBJ2-7, with D possibly being TRBD1 (6 bases). CDR1 is MGHRA and CDR2 is YSYEKL in the germline V gene. Trimming took 0 bases from V and 0 from J, leaving 18 bases between them. The CDR3 runs 18 residues. CDR3 in DNA: TGCGCCAGCAGCCAAGATAGTGGGGCGACAGGAATCTCCTACGAGCAGTACTTC. Its protein is CASSQDSGATGISYEQYF.

The J gene is TRBJ2-4, the V gene TRBV20-1, with D maybe TRBD2 (5 bases). V dropped 0 bases and J dropped 0 bases, with 18 bases sitting between them. The germline V gene encodes CDR1 DFQATT and CDR2 SNEGSKA (reference sequence). There are 18 residues in the CDR3. The CDR3 DNA is TGCAGTGCTAGAGATCGAATGTCTGGACTTCTAGCCAAAAACATTCAGTACTTC. This encodes CSARDRMSGLLAKNIQYF.

The chain carries TRBV4-3 and TRBJ2-1; tentatively, D is TRBD1 or TRBD2 (5 bases each). Germline-derived CDR1 and CDR2 are LGHNA and YSLEER. V was trimmed by 1 base and J by 8 bases, leaving 12 bases between them. The CDR3 has 14 amino acids. DNA of the CDR3: TGCGCCAGCAGCCAAGGACCCAGAGGGGATGAGCAGTTCTTC. Its translation: CASSQGPRGDEQFF.

V and J are TRBV12-3 or TRBV12-4 and TRBJ1-5, with 11 positions matching TRBD1. V trimming: 6 bases; J trimming: 2 bases; junction bases outside the gene matches: 12. This CDR3 is 18 amino acids long. CDR3 amino acids: CASRPTGQGGLGNQPQHF. DNA for the CDR3: TGTGCCAGCAGACCTACGGGACAGGGGGGACTAGGCAATCAGCCCCAGCATTTT.

CDR3 DNA: TGTGCCAGCAGTAATATCGGCGAGCAGTACTTC. Translation gives CASSNIGEQYF. The chain has TRBV6-2 or TRBV6-3 and TRBJ2-1, with D unclear. The better agreement between TRBJ2-7 and the DNA end casts doubt on the J call. The CDR3 is 11 amino acids. Germline-derived CDR1 and CDR2 are MNHEY and SVGEGT.

The chain links TRBV7-2 to TRBJ2-3; TRBD2 matches 10 bases. This CDR3 has 18 amino acids. The germline CDR1 and CDR2 sequences are SGHTA and FQGNSA. The V gene end was trimmed by 5 bases and the J gene end by 1 base; junction bases not matched to a gene: 12. The DNA of the CDR3 is TGTGCCAGCAGCCCCCCGGGGACTAGCGTGTTGGGCACAGATACGCAGTATTTT. Protein product: CASSPPGTSVLGTDTQYF.

This clonotype was seen more than once but under ten times. The chain has TRBV6-1 and TRBJ2-3; D possibly uses TRBD1 or TRBD2 (5 bases each). The ends were cut back, 3 bases at V and 4 bases at J, with 11 bases in the middle. Germline V CDR1 and CDR2: MNHNS, SASEGT. The CDR3 consists of 14 residues. CDR3 sequence: CASSDVRGADTQYF. Written as DNA, the CDR3 is TGTGCCAGCAGTGACGTACGAGGGGCAGATACGCAGTATTTT.

J is TRBJ1-1 and V is TRBV28, with 8 bases matching TRBD1. Trimming removed 3 bases from V and 0 bases from J; junction bases left unmatched: 6. Germline CDR1 and CDR2: MDHEN and SYDVKM. The CDR3 covers 16 residues. In DNA, the CDR3 is TGTGCCAGCAGTTTTAAGACAGGGGCTCTGAACACTGAAGCTTTCTTT. Its protein is CASSFKTGALNTEAFF.

V is TRBV28 and J is TRBJ2-2; D unclear. Trimming removed 7 bases at V and 1 base at J, with 10 bases between. This CDR3 spans 14 amino acids. CDR1 is MDHEN, CDR2 SYDVKM, per germline. The CDR3 DNA follows: TGTGCCAGCAAGACGGACGGGAACACCGGGGAGCTGTTTTTT. Translating it yields CASKTDGNTGELFF.

This chain connects TRBV12-3 or TRBV12-4 to TRBJ1-1; D is possibly TRBD1 (5 bases). The V gene lost 1 base and the J gene lost 6 bases, with 9 bases spanning the gap. The CDR3 sequence is 13 residues long. CDR3 DNA sequence: TGTGCCAGCAGTTTAGGTTGGGGCTCTGAAGCTTTCTTT. Amino acid sequence: CASSLGWGSEAFF.

This clonotype was recorded a few times. In DNA, the CDR3 is TGTGCCAGCAGACCTCAACAGGGTCGCGGATCACCCCTCCACTTT. This encodes CASRPQQGRGSPLHF. This chain joins TRBV28 and TRBJ1-6; D may be TRBD1 (6 bases). Deletions cut 6 bases from V and 10 bases from J, with 19 bases between. Germline assignment: CDR1 MDHEN and CDR2 SYDVKM. There are 15 residues in the CDR3. The variable domain in full, completed from reference TRBV28 and TRBJ1-6, reads DVKVTQSSRYLVKRTGEKVFLECVQDMDHENMFWYRQDPGLGLRLIYFSYDVKMKEKGDIPEGYSVSREKKERFSLILESASTNQTSMYLCASRPQQGRGSPLHFGNGTRLTVT.

This clonotype was counted between two and nine times. The V and J genes are TRBV10-2 and TRBJ2-7, with TRBD2 matching over 11 bases. Per the germline V gene, CDR1 is WSHSY and CDR2 is SAAADI. V was clipped by 7 bases and J by 2 bases; unmatched bases: 7. The CDR3 totals 15 residues. The CDR3 coding sequence is TGCGCCAGCATAGGGACTAGCGGAGCTACCTACGAGCAGTACTTC. Its protein product is CASIGTSGATYEQYF.

The chain is built from TRBV4-1 and TRBJ1-4; 7 nucleotides match TRBD1. This CDR3 comprises 13 residues. The junction had 1 base not matched to a gene; V was cut back by 2 bases and J by 7 bases. Germline-derived CDR1 and CDR2 are MGHRA and YSYEKL. The DNA of the CDR3 is TGCGCCAGCAGCCAACCAGGGGGTGAAAAACTGTTTTTT. This translates into CASSQPGGEKLFF.

The V gene is TRBV19, the J gene TRBJ2-5, with 7 bases that match TRBD1. The J call may be mistaken, given a closer DNA end match to TRBJ2-7. Germline V CDR1 and CDR2: LNHDA, SQIVND (reference sequence). The CDR3 has 13 amino acids. This CDR3 is CASSMGTDYEQYF. CDR3 bases: TGTGCCAGTAGTATGGGGACAGACTACGAGCAGTACTTC.

This clonotype occurred a few times. V is TRBV25-1 and J is TRBJ2-2; the match to TRBD1 covers 9 bases. Germline trimming cut 4 bases from V and 3 bases from J; bases unmatched to any gene: 15. Germline CDR1 MGHDK, CDR2 SYGVNS. This CDR3 is 19 amino acids long. Here the CDR3 reads CASSALPGQGPRDTGELFF. The CDR3 coding sequence is TGTGCCAGCAGTGCCCTCCCGGGACAGGGACCTAGGGACACCGGGGAGCTGTTTTTT.

This chain uses TRBV6-6 with TRBJ2-1, with 8 bases matching TRBD2. This CDR3 is built from 16 residues. Trimming cost V 2 bases and J 0 bases; bases outside gene matches: 3. Germline CDR1 and CDR2: MNHNY and SVGAGI (reference sequence). CDR3 bases: TGTGCCAGCAGTTACGGGGCGGGAGGCTCCTACAATGAGCAGTTCTTC. Residues: CASSYGAGGSYNEQFF.

The chain carries TRBV11-2 and TRBJ2-5; TRBD2 aligns across 16 bases. Trimming cost V 5 bases and J 3 bases; bases outside gene matches: 15. CDR3 length: 20 residues. Per the germline V gene, CDR1 is SGHAT and CDR2 is FQNNGV. DNA for the CDR3: TGTGCCAGCAGCATCACTGAACCGGGGACTAGCGGGAGGGCGAAAGAGACCCAGTACTTC. This gives the protein CASSITEPGTSGRAKETQYF.

V and J are TRBV6-1 and TRBJ2-5; the match to TRBD1 covers 7 bases. Germline V CDR1 and CDR2: MNHNS, SASEGT. Germline trimming cut 6 bases from V and 2 bases from J; bases unmatched to any gene: 9. The CDR3 spans 15 residues. CDR3 DNA: TGTGCCAGCAGGGACAGGACTGCTTTACAAGAGACCCAGTACTTC. Translating gives CASRDRTALQETQYF.

The chain couples TRBV5-1 to TRBJ2-3; tentatively, D is TRBD2 (6 bases). This CDR3 is 17 amino acids long. The V and J ends lost 1 base and 4 bases respectively, with 19 bases between them. Germline lookup yields CDR1 SGHRS and CDR2 YFSETQ. The CDR3 spells CASSLRDLAGRSDTQYF. The CDR3 nucleotides read TGCGCCAGCAGCTTGAGGGATTTGGCGGGGCGATCAGATACGCAGTATTTT.

This chain uses TRBV3-1 with TRBJ2-1; 10 bases are shared with TRBD2. The germline V gene has CDR1 LGHDT and CDR2 YNNKEL (reference sequence). Unmatched junction bases numbered 15, after V lost 4 bases and J lost 12 bases. The CDR3 extends over 16 amino acids. Here the CDR3 DNA reads TGTGCCAGCAGCCGAAAAGGAGCGGGAGGGGGACATGGGCAGTTCTTC. Residues: CASSRKGAGGGHGQFF.

This clonotype was recorded a few times. The rearrangement links TRBV6-5 to TRBJ1-6; perhaps TRBD1 as D (5 bases). The CDR3 is 16 residues long. V dropped 0 bases and J dropped 8 bases, with 14 bases sitting between them. Germline V CDR1 and CDR2: MNHEY, SVGAGI. The CDR3 is CASSYSTGPEDSPLHF. In DNA form, the CDR3 reads TGTGCCAGCAGTTACTCGACGGGACCTGAGGATTCACCCCTCCACTTT.

This clonotype is a singleton in its sample. The rearrangement uses TRBV6-5 and TRBJ2-7; D gene ambiguous. This CDR3 region has 11 residues. V lost 2 bases to trimming and J lost 13 bases, with 12 bases between them. Per germline, CDR1 MNHEY and CDR2 SVGAGI. This CDR3 reads CASSYQGLRYF. In nucleotides, the CDR3 is TGTGCCAGCAGTTACCAAGGGCTGCGATACTTC.

This clonotype was recorded a few times. This sequence joins TRBV7-2 and TRBJ2-6; a possible D gene is TRBD1 (5 bases). The CDR3 covers 16 residues. The V end was cut by 5 bases, the J end by 0 bases, with 11 bases between. In germline, CDR1 is SGHTA, CDR2 FQGNSA. CDR3 in amino acids: CASSLRQSSGANVLTF. The CDR3 bases are TGTGCCAGCAGCCTAAGACAGAGCTCTGGGGCCAACGTCCTGACTTTC.

Only a few counts were recorded for this clonotype. The genes are TRBV12-3 or TRBV12-4 and TRBJ1-4; the D gene is possibly TRBD1 (5 bases). The length of the CDR3 is 13 residues. V lost 5 bases and J lost 4, with 8 bases in between. The CDR3: CASSDSFNEKLFF. For the CDR3, the DNA is TGTGCCAGCAGTGACAGTTTTAATGAAAAACTGTTTTTT.

The rearrangement links TRBV7-2 to TRBJ2-7; D gene unclear. CDR3 length: 14 residues. Per germline, CDR1 SGHTA and CDR2 FQGNSA. V gave up 7 bases and J gave up 6 bases, with 19 bases separating them. The chain's CDR3 is CASKGWGNRAEQYF. The CDR3 DNA follows: TGTGCCAGCAAGGGATGGGGAAATAGGGCCGAGCAGTACTTC.